The 23 T cell receptor beta chains reported below all come from one sample, sequenced in a study of cytomegalovirus exposure and HLA in healthy donors. The study ran its PCR with 60 Vbeta and 13 Jbeta primers. Some clones are missing from TCRdb's copy, which holds only in-frame ones; the method was immunoSEQ multiplex PCR. This sample contains 60,000 to 85,000 clones. The sequencing sample was made of PBMCs. These receptor sequences come from a man aged 50 to 59 in good health and CMV-seropositive.

The chain couples TRBV6-5 to TRBJ2-7; TRBD2 aligns across 13 bases. Germline loops: CDR1 MNHEY, CDR2 SVGAGI. CDR3 size: 14 residues. V lost 6 bases, J lost 7 bases, and 6 bases stayed unmatched. In DNA form, the CDR3 reads TGTGCCAGCAGGGGGACTAGCGGGGCCTGGGAGCAGTACGTC. This sequence encodes CASRGTSGAWEQYV.

The CDR3 loop reads CASSGGLSYEQYF. The CDR3 DNA is TGTGCCAGCAGTGGTGGGCTCTCCTACGAGCAGTACTTC. The chain carries TRBV25-1 and TRBJ2-7; D unresolved. The CDR3 contains 13 residues. Germline CDR1 reads MGHDK; CDR2 reads SYGVNS. Trimming took 4 bases from V and 0 from J, leaving 7 bases between them.

The rearrangement links TRBV5-8 to TRBJ2-7; 7 positions match TRBD1. CDR3 length: 12 residues. Germline V gene data show CDR1 as SGHTS and CDR2 as YDEGEE. J gave up 12 bases and V 4 bases, and 10 bases lay outside the gene matches. CDR3 amino acids: CASSPTDRERYF. CDR3 coding DNA: TGTGCCAGCAGCCCCACAGACAGGGAGAGGTACTTC.

The chain has TRBV7-3 and TRBJ2-3; TRBD2 matches 8 bases. Germline lookup yields CDR1 SGHTA and CDR2 FQGTGA. V dropped 0 bases and J dropped 5; count of bases not matched to a gene: 7. The CDR3 has 16 residues. This CDR3 is CASSLTIGGGGDTQYF. CDR3 sequence (DNA): TGTGCCAGCAGCTTAACGATCGGGGGGGGTGGAGATACGCAGTATTTT. Using reference TRBV7-3 and TRBJ2-3 for the parts outside the CDR3, the full variable domain is GAGVSQTPSNKVTEKGKYVELRCDPISGHTALYWYRQSLGQGPEFLIYFQGTGAADDSGLPNDRFFAVRPEGSVSTLKIQRTERGDSAVYLCASSLTIGGGGDTQYFGPGTRLTVL.

This chain links TRBV14 with TRBJ2-2, with a tentative D call TRBD1 (6 bases). The V end lost 4 bases, the J end lost 6 bases, and 12 bases lay between the germline ends. Germline CDR1 is SGHDN and CDR2 is FVKESK. This CDR3 contains 14 residues. The CDR3 DNA follows: TGTGCCAGCAGCCCCTACAGGGTAGCCGGGGAGCTGTTTTTT. It translates to CASSPYRVAGELFF.

The chain uses TRBV5-8 and TRBJ1-5, with TRBD1 matching over 8 bases. J lost 2 bases, V lost 4 bases, and 8 bases had no gene match. The CDR3 length is 16 residues. CDR1 and CDR2 from the germline V gene are SGHTS and YDEGEE. The CDR3 region has the DNA TGTGCCAGCAGCCTCCAGGGGGCGCGTGGCAATCAGCCCCAGCATTTT. This gives the protein CASSLQGARGNQPQHF.

J is TRBJ2-2 and V is TRBV5-6; D gene ambiguous. This CDR3 has 13 amino acids. V gave up 4 bases and J gave up 6 bases, with 10 bases separating them. CDR1 and CDR2 (germline): SGHDT, YYEEEE. CDR3 coding DNA: TGTGCCAGCAGCCCGGTTGGAGCCGGGGAGCTGTTTTTT. It codes for CASSPVGAGELFF.

The chain links TRBV28 to TRBJ1-2, with 7 bases that match TRBD1. The CDR3 is 14 residues long. The germline V gene encodes CDR1 MDHEN and CDR2 SYDVKM. V dropped 5 bases and J dropped 10; count of bases not matched to a gene: 13. The CDR3 coding sequence is TGTGCCAGCAGTCCGCCCCATCAAGACAGGGTCTACACCTTC. Protein product: CASSPPHQDRVYTF.

V usage is TRBV4-2 and J usage is TRBJ1-1; 7 bases align to TRBD1. CDR1 LGHNA and CDR2 YNFKEQ come from the germline V gene. CDR3 length equals 16 residues. V trimming: 4 bases; J trimming: 1 base; junction bases outside the gene matches: 9. The CDR3 spells CASSPRQGEGNTEAFF. The CDR3 DNA is TGTGCCAGCAGCCCCCGACAGGGAGAAGGGAACACTGAAGCTTTCTTT.

The chain has TRBV5-1 and TRBJ2-5; D is perhaps TRBD1 (6 bases). Germline CDR1 reads SGHRS; CDR2 reads YFSETQ. V was trimmed by 0 bases and J by 4 bases, leaving 10 bases between them. The CDR3 extends over 14 amino acids. The CDR3 bases are TGCGCCAGCAGCTTGGGGACAGACCGAGAGACCCAGTACTTC. It is translated as CASSLGTDRETQYF.

The V and J genes are TRBV5-1 and TRBJ1-3; D may be TRBD1 (5 bases). Germline CDR1 and CDR2: SGHRS and YFSETQ. The CDR3 has 17 residues. V lost 2 bases and J 2 bases, leaving 17 bases between the germline ends. The CDR3 protein is CASSFGWQGEPGNTIYF. The CDR3 region has the DNA TGCGCCAGCAGCTTTGGATGGCAGGGCGAACCTGGAAACACCATATATTTT.

The rearrangement joins TRBV7-9 to TRBJ2-3; 8 nucleotides agree with TRBD1. The CDR3 loop spans 14 amino acids. V was pared by 11 bases and J by 5 bases, with 12 bases of the junction left unmatched. CDR1 and CDR2 (germline): SEHNR, FQNEAQ (reference sequence). The CDR3, as DNA: TGTGCCTCACTGCAGGGGGCATTGGGAGATACGCAGTATTTT. This sequence encodes CASLQGALGDTQYF.

This chain connects TRBV11-2 to TRBJ1-6; perhaps TRBD1 as D (6 bases). The CDR3 extends over 17 amino acids. The germline CDR1 and CDR2 sequences are SGHAT and FQNNGV. V was cut by 4 bases and J by 0 bases, with 13 bases left in between. In DNA form, the CDR3 reads TGTGCCAGCAGCTGGAGGGGGGGGAGCTCCTATAATTCACCCCTCCACTTT. It yields the protein CASSWRGGSSYNSPLHF. Looking up the rest from reference TRBV11-2 and TRBJ1-6 gives the full variable domain: EAGVAQSPRYKIIEKRQSVAFWCNPISGHATLYWYQQILGQGPKLLIQFQNNGVVDDSQLPKDRFSAERLKGVDSTLKIQPAKLEDSAVYLCASSWRGGSSYNSPLHFGNGTRLTVT.

The J gene is TRBJ2-7, the V gene TRBV9, with 7 bases identical to TRBD1. Trimming cost V 3 bases and J 2 bases; bases outside gene matches: 5. Looked up from germline, CDR1 is SGDLS and CDR2 is YYNGEE. The CDR3 totals 14 residues. The CDR3: CASSGRDSTYEQYF. The DNA of the CDR3 is TGTGCCAGCAGCGGCCGGGACAGCACCTACGAGCAGTACTTC.

CDR3 DNA sequence: TGTGCCAGCAGCCCGGGGGACAGGGGGTTTTATGGCTACACCTTC. Translated: CASSPGDRGFYGYTF. The chain is built from TRBV7-9 and TRBJ1-2; 11 nucleotides match TRBD1. The germline V gene encodes CDR1 SEHNR and CDR2 FQNEAQ (reference sequence). The CDR3 covers 15 residues. V shed 5 bases and J 5 bases; nucleotides not matched to a gene: 7. The full variable domain, its missing parts supplied by reference TRBV7-9 and TRBJ1-2, is DTGVSQNPRHKITKRGQNVTFRCDPISEHNRLYWYRQTLGQGPEFLTYFQNEAQLEKSRLLSDRFSAERPKGSFSTLEIQRTEQGDSAMYLCASSPGDRGFYGYTFGSGTRLTVV.

V gene TRBV19 combines with J gene TRBJ2-2, with a possible D match to TRBD2 (6 bases). CDR1 is LNHDA and CDR2 is SQIVND in the germline V gene (reference sequence). V lost 6 bases, J lost 0 bases, and 8 bases lay in between. The CDR3 sequence is 14 residues long. The CDR3 spells CASRGGANTGELFF. In DNA, the CDR3 is TGTGCCAGTAGGGGAGGCGCGAACACCGGGGAGCTGTTTTTT.

This chain uses TRBV28 with TRBJ1-2; 8 positions match TRBD1. The V segment lost 5 bases and the J segment 6 bases; nucleotides outside the gene matches: 5. CDR3 size: 13 residues. Germline CDR1 and CDR2: MDHEN and SYDVKM. CDR3 nucleotide sequence: TGTGCCAGCAGTGGCAGGGGGCGCGATGGCTACACCTTC. This codes for CASSGRGRDGYTF.

V is TRBV5-4 and J is TRBJ2-5; D might be TRBD2 (5 bases). The CDR3 totals 15 residues. The germline gives CDR1 SGHNT, CDR2 YYREEE (reference sequence). V dropped 0 bases and J dropped 0 bases, with 9 bases sitting between them. In nucleotides, the CDR3 is TGTGCCAGCAGCTTGGCCGGAGGTTACCAAGAGACCCAGTACTTC. Protein: CASSLAGGYQETQYF.

This chain connects TRBV7-6 to TRBJ2-5; 10 nucleotides match TRBD2. Trimming took 5 bases from V and 5 from J; bases not matched to a gene: 8. The length of the CDR3 is 15 residues. The germline gives CDR1 SGHVS, CDR2 FNYEAQ. The CDR3, as DNA: TGTGCCAGCAGCCCCTTAGCGGGGGGCCGGGAGACCCAGTACTTC. Protein: CASSPLAGGRETQYF.

As DNA, the CDR3 is TGTGCCAGCAGTTCCACACGACAGAACAATGAGCAGTTCTTC. Translating gives CASSSTRQNNEQFF. V usage is TRBV6-5 and J usage is TRBJ2-1, with D perhaps TRBD1 (5 bases). The CDR3 length is 14 residues. V lost 4 bases and J 5 bases, leaving 12 bases between the germline ends. CDR1 and CDR2 (germline): MNHEY, SVGAGI.

This chain joins TRBV6-1 and TRBJ1-2; TRBD1 agrees at 7 bases. V trimming: 1 base; J trimming: 4 bases; junction bases outside the gene matches: 0. Germline-derived CDR1 and CDR2 are MNHNS and SASEGT. There are 13 residues in the CDR3. The CDR3 sequence is CASSEGTGYGYTF. CDR3 nucleotide sequence: TGTGCCAGCAGTGAAGGGACAGGCTATGGCTACACCTTC.

This rearrangement joins TRBV5-1 to TRBJ1-1; 7 nucleotides agree with TRBD1. The junction had 13 bases not matched to a gene; V was cut back by 7 bases and J by 4 bases. CDR1 and CDR2 from the germline V gene are SGHRS and YFSETQ. The CDR3 consists of 15 residues. CDR3 protein: CASGRETGIGTEAFF. CDR3 nucleotides: TGCGCCAGCGGTCGCGAGACAGGGATAGGCACTGAAGCTTTCTTT.

The chain combines TRBV6-5 with TRBJ1-2; 12 bases map to TRBD1. V lost 6 bases to trimming and J lost 7 bases; unmatched junction nucleotides: 9. Germline CDR1 MNHEY, CDR2 SVGAGI. This CDR3 region has 15 residues. The CDR3 sequence is CASREPGQGARGYTF. CDR3 coding DNA: TGTGCCAGCAGAGAGCCGGGACAGGGGGCGCGTGGCTACACCTTC.